Sequencing of this T cell receptor beta chain was carried out in a study of neurological immune-mediated disorders. This clonotype has ten or more counts. TCRdb reprocessed the 5' RACE reads with MiXCR, giving one entry per CDR3 protein. The repertoire holds fewer than 55,000 distinct CDR3 sequences, with 10% as singletons. Time point indicated: longitudinal time-point 1 (baseline). This CDR3 contains 15 residues. The germline gives CDR1 MNHEY, CDR2 SVGAGI. The V gene lost 0 bases and the J gene lost 4 bases, with 12 bases spanning the gap. The sequenced sample was PBMCs. The chain combines TRBV6-5 with TRBJ1-1; no reliable D call. The receptor comes from a woman between 40 and 50 years old in good health. The CDR3: CASSYSAVGGTEAFF. CDR3 sequence (DNA): TGTGCCAGCAGTTACTCGGCGGTTGGCGGCACTGAAGCTTTCTTT.